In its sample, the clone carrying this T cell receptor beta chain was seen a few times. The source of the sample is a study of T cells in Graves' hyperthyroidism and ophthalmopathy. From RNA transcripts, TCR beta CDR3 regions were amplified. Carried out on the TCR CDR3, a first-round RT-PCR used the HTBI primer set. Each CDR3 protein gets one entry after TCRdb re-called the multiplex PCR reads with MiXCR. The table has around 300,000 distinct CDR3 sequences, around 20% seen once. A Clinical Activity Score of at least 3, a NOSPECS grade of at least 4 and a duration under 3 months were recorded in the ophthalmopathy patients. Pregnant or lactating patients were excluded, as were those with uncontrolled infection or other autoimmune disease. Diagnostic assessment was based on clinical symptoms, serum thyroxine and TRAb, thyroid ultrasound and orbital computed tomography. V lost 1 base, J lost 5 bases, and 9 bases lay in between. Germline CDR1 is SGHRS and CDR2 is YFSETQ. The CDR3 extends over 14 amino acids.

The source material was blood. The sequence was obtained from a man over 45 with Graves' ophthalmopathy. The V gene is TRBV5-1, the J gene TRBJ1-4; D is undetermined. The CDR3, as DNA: TGCGCCAGCAGCTTGTCGGGAGTAAATGAAAAACTGTTTTTT. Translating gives CASSLSGVNEKLFF.